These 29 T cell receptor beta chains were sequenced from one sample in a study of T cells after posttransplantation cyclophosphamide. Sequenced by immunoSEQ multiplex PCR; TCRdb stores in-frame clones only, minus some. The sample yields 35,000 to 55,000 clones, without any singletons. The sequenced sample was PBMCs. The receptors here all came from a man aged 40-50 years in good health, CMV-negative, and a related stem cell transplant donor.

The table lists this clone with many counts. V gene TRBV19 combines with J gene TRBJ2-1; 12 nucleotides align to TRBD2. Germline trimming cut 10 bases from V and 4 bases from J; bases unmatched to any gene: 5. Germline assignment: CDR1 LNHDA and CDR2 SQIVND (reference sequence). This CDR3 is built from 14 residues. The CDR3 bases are TGTGCCACGCGGACTAGCGGGGTGTACAATGAGCAGTTCTTC. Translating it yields CATRTSGVYNEQFF.

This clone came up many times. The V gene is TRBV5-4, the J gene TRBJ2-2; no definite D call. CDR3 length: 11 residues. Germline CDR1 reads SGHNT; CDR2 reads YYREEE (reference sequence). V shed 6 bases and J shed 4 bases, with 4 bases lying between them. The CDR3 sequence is CASTLTGELFF. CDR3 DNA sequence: TGTGCCAGCACCCTCACCGGGGAGCTGTTTTTT.

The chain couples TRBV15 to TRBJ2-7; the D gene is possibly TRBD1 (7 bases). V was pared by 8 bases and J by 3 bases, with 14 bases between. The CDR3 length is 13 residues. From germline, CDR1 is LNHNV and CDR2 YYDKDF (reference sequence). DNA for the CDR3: TGTGCCACCCGCGGGGCAGGGGGCTACGAGCAGTACTTC. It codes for CATRGAGGYEQYF.

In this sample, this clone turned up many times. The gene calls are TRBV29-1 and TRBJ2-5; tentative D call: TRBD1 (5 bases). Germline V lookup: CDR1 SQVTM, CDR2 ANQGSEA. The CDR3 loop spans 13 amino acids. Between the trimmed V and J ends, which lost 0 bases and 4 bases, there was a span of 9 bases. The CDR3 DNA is TGCAGCGTTGAAGATCAGGGTAGAGAGACCCAGTACTTC. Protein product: CSVEDQGRETQYF.

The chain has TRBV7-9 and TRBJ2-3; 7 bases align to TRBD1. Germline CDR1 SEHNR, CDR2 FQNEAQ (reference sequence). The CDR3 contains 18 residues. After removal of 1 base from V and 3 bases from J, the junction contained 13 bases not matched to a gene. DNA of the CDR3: TGTGCCAGCAGCTTAGGTGGTTTTTCGGGACAGATGACAGATACGCAGTATTTT. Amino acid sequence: CASSLGGFSGQMTDTQYF.

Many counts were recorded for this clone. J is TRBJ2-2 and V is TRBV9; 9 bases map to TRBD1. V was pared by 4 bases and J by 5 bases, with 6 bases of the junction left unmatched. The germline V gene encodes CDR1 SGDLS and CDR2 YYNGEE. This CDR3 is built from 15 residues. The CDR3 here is CASSPGTGKTGELFF. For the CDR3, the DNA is TGTGCCAGCAGCCCCGGGACAGGGAAGACCGGGGAGCTGTTTTTT.

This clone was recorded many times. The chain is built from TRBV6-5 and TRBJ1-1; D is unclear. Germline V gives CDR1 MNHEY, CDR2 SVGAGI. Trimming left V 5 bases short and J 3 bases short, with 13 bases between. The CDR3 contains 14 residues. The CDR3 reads CASSARGRDTEAFF. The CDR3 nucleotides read TGTGCCAGCAGTGCCCGAGGGCGCGACACTGAAGCTTTCTTT.

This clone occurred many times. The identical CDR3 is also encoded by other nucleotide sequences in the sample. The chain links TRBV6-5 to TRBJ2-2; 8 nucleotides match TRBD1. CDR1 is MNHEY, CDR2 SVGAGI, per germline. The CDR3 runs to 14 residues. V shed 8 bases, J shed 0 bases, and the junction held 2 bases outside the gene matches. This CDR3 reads CASRTGTNTGELFF. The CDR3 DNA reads TGTGCCAGCCGGACAGGGACGAACACCGGGGAGCTGTTTTTT.

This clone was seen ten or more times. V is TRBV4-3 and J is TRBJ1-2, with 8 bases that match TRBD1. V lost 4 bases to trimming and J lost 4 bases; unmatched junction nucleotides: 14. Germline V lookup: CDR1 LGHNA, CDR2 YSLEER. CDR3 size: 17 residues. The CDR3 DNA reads TGCGCCAGCAGCCCGGAATTGACAGGGGACGAGCGCTATGGCTACACCTTC. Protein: CASSPELTGDERYGYTF.

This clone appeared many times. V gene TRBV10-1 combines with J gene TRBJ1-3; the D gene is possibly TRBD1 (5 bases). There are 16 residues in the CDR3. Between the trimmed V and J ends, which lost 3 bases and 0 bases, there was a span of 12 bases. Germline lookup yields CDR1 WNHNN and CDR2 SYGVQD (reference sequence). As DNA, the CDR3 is TGCGCCAGCAGTGAATTAGGCAGGGCCTCTGGAAACACCATATATTTT. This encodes CASSELGRASGNTIYF.

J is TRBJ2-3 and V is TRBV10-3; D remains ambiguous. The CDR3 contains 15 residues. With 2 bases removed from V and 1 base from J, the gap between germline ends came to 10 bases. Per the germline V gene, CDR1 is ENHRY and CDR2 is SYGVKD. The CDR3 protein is CAISEDGQGTDTQYF. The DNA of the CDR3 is TGTGCCATCAGTGAGGATGGGCAGGGCACAGATACGCAGTATTTT.

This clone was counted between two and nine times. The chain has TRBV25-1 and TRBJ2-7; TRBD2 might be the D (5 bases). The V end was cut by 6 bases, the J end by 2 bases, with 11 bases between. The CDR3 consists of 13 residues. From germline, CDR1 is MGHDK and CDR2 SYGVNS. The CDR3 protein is CASRITGAYEQYF. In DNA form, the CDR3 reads TGTGCCAGCAGAATAACCGGGGCCTACGAGCAGTACTTC.

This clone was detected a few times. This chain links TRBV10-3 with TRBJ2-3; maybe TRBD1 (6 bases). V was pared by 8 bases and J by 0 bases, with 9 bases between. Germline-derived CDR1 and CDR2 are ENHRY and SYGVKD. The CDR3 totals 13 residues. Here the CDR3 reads CAIRDKSTDTQYF. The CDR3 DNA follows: TGTGCCATCCGGGACAAGAGCACAGATACGCAGTATTTT.

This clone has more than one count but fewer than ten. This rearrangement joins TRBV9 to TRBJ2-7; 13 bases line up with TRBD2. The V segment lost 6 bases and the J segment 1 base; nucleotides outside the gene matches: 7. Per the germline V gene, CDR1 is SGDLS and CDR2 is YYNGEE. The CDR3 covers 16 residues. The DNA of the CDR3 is TGTGCCAGCAACCCTGGGACTAGCGGGATATCCTACGAGCAGTACTTC. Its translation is CASNPGTSGISYEQYF.

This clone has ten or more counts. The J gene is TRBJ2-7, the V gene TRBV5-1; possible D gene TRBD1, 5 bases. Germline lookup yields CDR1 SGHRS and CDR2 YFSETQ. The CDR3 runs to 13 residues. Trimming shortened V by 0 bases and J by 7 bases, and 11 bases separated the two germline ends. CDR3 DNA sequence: TGCGCCAGCAGCTTGGCCCAGGCAGGGGAGCAGTACTTC. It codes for CASSLAQAGEQYF. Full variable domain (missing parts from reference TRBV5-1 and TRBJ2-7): KAGVTQTPRYLIKTRGQQVTLSCSPISGHRSVSWYQQTPGQGLQFLFEYFSETQRNKGNFPGRFSGRQFSNSRSEMNVSTLELGDSALYLCASSLAQAGEQYFGPGTRLTVT.

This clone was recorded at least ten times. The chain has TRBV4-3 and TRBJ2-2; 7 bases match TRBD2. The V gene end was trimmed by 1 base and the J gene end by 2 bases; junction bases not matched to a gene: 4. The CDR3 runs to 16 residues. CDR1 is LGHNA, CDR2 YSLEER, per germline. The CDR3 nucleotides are TGCGCCAGCAGCCAAGGGGCGGGGGTAAACACCGGGGAGCTGTTTTTT. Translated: CASSQGAGVNTGELFF.

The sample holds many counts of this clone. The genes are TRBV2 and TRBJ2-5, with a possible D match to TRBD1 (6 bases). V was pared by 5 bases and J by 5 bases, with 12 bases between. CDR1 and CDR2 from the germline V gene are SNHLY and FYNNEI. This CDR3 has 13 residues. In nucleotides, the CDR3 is TGTGCCAGCAGTCTTAAACAGGGCGAGACCCAGTACTTC. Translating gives CASSLKQGETQYF.

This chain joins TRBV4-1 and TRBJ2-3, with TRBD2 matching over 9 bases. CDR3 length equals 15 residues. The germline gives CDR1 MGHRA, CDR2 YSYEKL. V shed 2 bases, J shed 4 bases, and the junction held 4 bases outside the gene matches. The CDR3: CASSQTWTSADTQYF. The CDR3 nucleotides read TGCGCCAGCAGCCAAACTTGGACTAGCGCAGATACGCAGTATTTT.

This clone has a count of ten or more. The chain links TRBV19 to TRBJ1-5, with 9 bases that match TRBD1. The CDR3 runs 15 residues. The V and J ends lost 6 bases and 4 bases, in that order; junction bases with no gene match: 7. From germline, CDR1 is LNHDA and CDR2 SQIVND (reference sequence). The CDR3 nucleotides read TGTGCCAGTAGCCAAACGGGACAGGGAAATCAGCCCCAGCATTTT. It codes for CASSQTGQGNQPQHF.

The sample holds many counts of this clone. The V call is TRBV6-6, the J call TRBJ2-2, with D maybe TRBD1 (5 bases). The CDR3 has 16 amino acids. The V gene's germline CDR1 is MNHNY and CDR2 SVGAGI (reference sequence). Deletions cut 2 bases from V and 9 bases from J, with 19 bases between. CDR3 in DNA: TGTGCCAGCAGTTACCCACAGGACCCGAGCCCGAGGGAGCTGTTTTTT. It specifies CASSYPQDPSPRELFF.

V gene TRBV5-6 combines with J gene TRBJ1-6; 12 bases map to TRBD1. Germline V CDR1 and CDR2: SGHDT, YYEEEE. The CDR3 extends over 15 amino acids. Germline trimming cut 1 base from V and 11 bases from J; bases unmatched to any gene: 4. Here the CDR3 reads CASSLRGQGAPPLHF. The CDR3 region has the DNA TGTGCCAGCAGCTTGAGGGGACAGGGGGCTCCACCCCTCCACTTT.

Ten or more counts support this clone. The chain's CDR3 is CAIRGTSGRTDTQYF. The CDR3 DNA is TGTGCCATCAGGGGAACTAGCGGACGCACAGATACGCAGTATTTT. V gene TRBV10-3 combines with J gene TRBJ2-3; the match to TRBD2 covers 8 bases. Germline CDR1 is ENHRY and CDR2 is SYGVKD. The CDR3 contains 15 residues. V was clipped by 6 bases and J by 1 base; unmatched bases: 6.

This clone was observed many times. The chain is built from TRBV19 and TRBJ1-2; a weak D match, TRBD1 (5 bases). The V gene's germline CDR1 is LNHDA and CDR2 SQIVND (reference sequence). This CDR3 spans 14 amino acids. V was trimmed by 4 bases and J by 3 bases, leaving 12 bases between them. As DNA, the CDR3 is TGTGCCAGTAGTAAGGCAGGGTGGCACTATGGCTACACCTTC. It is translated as CASSKAGWHYGYTF.

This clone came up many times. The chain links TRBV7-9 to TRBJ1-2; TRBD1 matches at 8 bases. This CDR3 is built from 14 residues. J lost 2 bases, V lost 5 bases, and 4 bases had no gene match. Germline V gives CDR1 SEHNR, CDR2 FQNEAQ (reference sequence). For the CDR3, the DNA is TGTGCCAGCAGCATGGACAGGGAGAACTATGGCTACACCTTC. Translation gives CASSMDRENYGYTF.

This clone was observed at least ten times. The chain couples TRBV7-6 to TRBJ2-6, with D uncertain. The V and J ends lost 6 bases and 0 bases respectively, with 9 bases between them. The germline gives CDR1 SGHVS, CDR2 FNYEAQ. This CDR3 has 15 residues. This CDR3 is CASSSQVSGANVLTF. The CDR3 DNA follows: TGTGCCAGCAGTTCTCAGGTCTCTGGGGCCAACGTCCTGACTTTC.

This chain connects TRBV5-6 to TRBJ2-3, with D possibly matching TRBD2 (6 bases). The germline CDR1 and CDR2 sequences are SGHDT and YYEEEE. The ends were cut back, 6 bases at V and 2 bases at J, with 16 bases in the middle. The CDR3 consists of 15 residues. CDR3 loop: CASNKEGEITDTQYF. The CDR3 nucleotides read TGTGCCAGCAACAAGGAGGGCGAGATCACAGATACGCAGTATTTT.

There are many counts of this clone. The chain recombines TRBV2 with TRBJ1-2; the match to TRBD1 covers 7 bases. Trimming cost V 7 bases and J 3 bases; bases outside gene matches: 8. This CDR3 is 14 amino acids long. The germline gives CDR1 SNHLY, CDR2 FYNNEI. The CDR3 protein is CASIFTGVDYGYTF. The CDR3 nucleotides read TGTGCCAGCATTTTTACAGGGGTGGACTATGGCTACACCTTC.

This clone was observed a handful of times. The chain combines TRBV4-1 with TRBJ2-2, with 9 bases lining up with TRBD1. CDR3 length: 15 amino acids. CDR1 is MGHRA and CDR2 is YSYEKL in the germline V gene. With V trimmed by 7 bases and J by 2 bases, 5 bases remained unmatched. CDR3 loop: CASTEDRGNTGELFF. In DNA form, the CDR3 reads TGCGCCAGCACCGAGGACAGGGGCAACACCGGGGAGCTGTTTTTT.

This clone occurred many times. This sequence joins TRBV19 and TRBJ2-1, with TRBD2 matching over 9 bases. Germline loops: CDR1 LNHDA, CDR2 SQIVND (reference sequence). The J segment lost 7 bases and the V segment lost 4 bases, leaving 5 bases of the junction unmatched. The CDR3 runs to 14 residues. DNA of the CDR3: TGTGCCAGTAGTACTTTAGCGGGGGCGAATGAGCAGTTCTTC. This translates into CASSTLAGANEQFF.